These 13 T cell receptor beta chains share one sample of origin, sequenced in a study of early stage breast cancer tumors. Assay: immunoSEQ multiplex PCR; the TCRdb copy retains only in-frame clones and omits some. The data hold around 9,000 clones, with 70% to 80% observed a single time. The material sequenced was normal breast tissue next to the tumor. The receptors originated from a person in their sixties with breast cancer.

The chain has TRBV10-3 and TRBJ2-3; 8 positions agree with TRBD2. V was pared by 8 bases and J by 2 bases, with 3 bases of the junction left unmatched. This CDR3 spans 13 amino acids. The V gene's germline CDR1 is ENHRY and CDR2 SYGVKD. CDR3 bases: TGTGCCATCGCGGGAGGCGCCACAGATACGCAGTATTTT. Amino acids: CAIAGGATDTQYF.

This clone was seen once. The chain joins TRBV29-1 to TRBJ2-1; 13 bases line up with TRBD2. The J segment lost 10 bases and the V segment lost 4 bases, leaving 10 bases of the junction unmatched. The CDR3 is made up of 15 amino acids. Per germline, CDR1 SQVTM and CDR2 ANQGSEA. In DNA form, the CDR3 reads TGCAGCGTTGCCCGACTAGCGGGAGGAGGAGGGGAGCAGTTCTTC. It translates to CSVARLAGGGGEQFF.

This chain connects TRBV9 to TRBJ2-7, with a possible D match to TRBD2 (6 bases). Germline V CDR1 and CDR2: SGDLS, YYNGEE. V lost 3 bases to trimming and J lost 4 bases, with 14 bases between them. CDR3 size: 14 residues. The chain's CDR3 is CASSEASGFYEQYF. The CDR3 DNA follows: TGTGCCAGCAGCGAGGCCAGCGGGTTTTACGAGCAGTACTTC.

The V and J genes are TRBV13 and TRBJ1-1, with 7 bases identical to TRBD1. The trim removed 6 bases at V and 8 bases at J, leaving 6 bases unmatched. The CDR3 loop spans 12 amino acids. Germline values: CDR1 PRHDT, CDR2 FYEKMQ (reference sequence). CDR3 DNA: TGTGCCAGCAGAAAAGGGGGCAGAGAAGCTTTCTTT. Translated: CASRKGGREAFF.

A few counts support this clone. The chain recombines TRBV7-2 with TRBJ1-2; the match to TRBD1 covers 11 bases. CDR3 length equals 16 residues. The junction had 5 bases not matched to a gene; V was cut back by 5 bases and J by 0 bases. Germline values: CDR1 SGHTA, CDR2 FQGNSA. CDR3 amino acids: CASSPDRGRANYGYTF. CDR3 DNA sequence: TGTGCCAGCAGCCCGGACAGGGGGCGAGCTAACTATGGCTACACCTTC.

The V gene is TRBV13, the J gene TRBJ2-7; 8 positions agree with TRBD2. The germline CDR1 and CDR2 sequences are PRHDT and FYEKMQ (reference sequence). Germline trimming cut 6 bases from V and 4 bases from J; bases unmatched to any gene: 14. The CDR3 spans 16 residues. In nucleotides, the CDR3 is TGTGCCAGCAGTTTATCGAGGGGACTAGGCTTTTACGAGCAGTACTTC. Translated, it gives CASSLSRGLGFYEQYF.

This clone was detected once. The chain carries TRBV7-2 and TRBJ2-1, with no clear D. The CDR3 runs 17 residues. Germline lookup yields CDR1 SGHTA and CDR2 FQGNSA. Trimming took off 1 base at V and 2 bases at J, with 15 bases between the two ends. CDR3 DNA sequence: TGTGCCAGCAGCTTAGTTATAGCACGAGGCACCTACAATGAGCAGTTCTTC. Residues: CASSLVIARGTYNEQFF.

The chain links TRBV11-3 to TRBJ2-1; 8 positions agree with TRBD2. The junction had 7 bases not matched to a gene; V was cut back by 0 bases and J by 6 bases. In germline, CDR1 is SGHNT, CDR2 YENEEA. There are 16 residues in the CDR3. The CDR3 sequence: CASSLEGGGGLNEQFF. CDR3 nucleotides: TGTGCCAGCAGCTTAGAAGGCGGCGGGGGGCTCAATGAGCAGTTCTTC.

The gene calls are TRBV6-5 and TRBJ2-1; D is unclear. Trimming stripped 2 bases from V and 7 bases from J, with 6 bases between. The CDR3 length is 12 residues. The V gene's germline CDR1 is MNHEY and CDR2 SVGAGI. CDR3 nucleotides: TGTGCCAGCAGTTACGGGCGAAATGAGCAGTTCTTC. Residues: CASSYGRNEQFF.

The chain joins TRBV27 to TRBJ2-7; D may be TRBD2 (6 bases). Germline CDR1 and CDR2: MNHEY and SMNVEV (reference sequence). The CDR3 loop spans 15 amino acids. V was trimmed by 5 bases and J by 7 bases, leaving 21 bases between them. CDR3 in amino acids: CASSPVDGRKGEQYF. Written as DNA, the CDR3 is TGTGCCAGCAGTCCGGTTGACGGGAGAAAGGGGGAGCAGTACTTC.

This clone has more than one count but fewer than ten. CDR3 DNA: TGCGCCAGCAGCCATGCAGACGGGTCCTACGAGCAGTACTTC. As protein: CASSHADGSYEQYF. This chain connects TRBV4-3 to TRBJ2-7; D is uncertain. Germline CDR1 is LGHNA and CDR2 is YSLEER. The CDR3 contains 14 residues. Trimming removed 3 bases at V and 1 base at J, with 10 bases between.

In DNA form, the CDR3 reads TGTGCCAGCCGAGGTGTGTTTTCCGATCAGCCCCAGCATTTT. Translated, it gives CASRGVFSDQPQHF. The J gene is TRBJ1-5, the V gene TRBV21-1. TRBV21-1 is designated a pseudogene. The CDR3 runs 14 residues.

V is TRBV7-8 and J is TRBJ2-7; 7 bases map to TRBD1. This CDR3 comprises 16 residues. With 1 base clipped from V and 2 bases from J, the junction kept 8 bases outside the gene matches. In germline, CDR1 is SGHVS, CDR2 FQNEAQ. The CDR3 region is CASSLDDREFPYEQYF. The CDR3 coding sequence is TGTGCCAGCAGCTTAGACGACAGGGAATTCCCCTACGAGCAGTACTTC.